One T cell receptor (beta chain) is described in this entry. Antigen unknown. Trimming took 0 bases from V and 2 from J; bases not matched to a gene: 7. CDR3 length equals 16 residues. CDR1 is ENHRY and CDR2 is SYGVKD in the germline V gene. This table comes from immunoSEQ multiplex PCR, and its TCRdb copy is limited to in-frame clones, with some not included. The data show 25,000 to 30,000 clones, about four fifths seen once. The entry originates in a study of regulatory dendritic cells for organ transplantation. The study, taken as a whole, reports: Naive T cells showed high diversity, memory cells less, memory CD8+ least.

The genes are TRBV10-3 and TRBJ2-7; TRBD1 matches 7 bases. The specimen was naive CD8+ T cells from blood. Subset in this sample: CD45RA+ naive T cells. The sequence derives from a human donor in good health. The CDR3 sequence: CAISESQTGQPYEQYF. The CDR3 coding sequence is TGTGCCATCAGTGAGTCCCAGACAGGGCAACCCTACGAGCAGTACTTC.